This T cell receptor beta chain comes out of a study of control samples from healthy donors and cancer patients. Here immunoSEQ multiplex PCR was the method, and the copy in TCRdb shows in-frame clones only, minus some. The data contain around 170,000 clones, 92% of them singletons. With 3 bases removed from V and 1 base from J, the gap between germline ends came to 10 bases. The CDR3 has 16 amino acids. From germline, CDR1 is MNHNS and CDR2 SASEGT. Sequenced input: blood. The V and J genes are TRBV6-1 and TRBJ2-6, with D hard to call. This receptor was taken from a young woman in good health. The CDR3 DNA sequence: TGTGCCAGCAGTGATCCCTGGCGATCTGGGGCCAACGTCCTGACTTTC. Protein sequence: CASSDPWRSGANVLTF.